This TCR beta chain stems from a study of cytomegalovirus exposure and HLA in healthy donors. The CDR3 covers 14 residues. V gave up 2 bases and J gave up 5 bases, with 12 bases separating them. In germline, CDR1 is MNHNY, CDR2 SVGAGI (reference sequence). PCR used 60 Vbeta primers and 13 Jbeta primers. The data were produced by immunoSEQ multiplex PCR, yet TCRdb's version contains in-frame clones alone and is incomplete. The sample records about 150,000 clones, approximately 80% being singletons. This sequence was found in a man younger than 45 in good health and CMV-seropositive. The sequenced material came from PBMCs. This chain connects TRBV6-6 to TRBJ2-5; D might be TRBD2 (6 bases). CDR3 DNA: TGTGCCAGCAGTTACCCGGGGGTCGGGGAGACCCAGTACTTC. It encodes CASSYPGVGETQYF.